Included here is one T cell receptor (beta chain) sequence, with context. This sample was included in a study of blood T cell repertoires in COVID-19. Across the study: The origin of the acute and convalescent COVID-19 samples was the United States, Italy and Spain. The cDNA or gDNA used as material had been derived from T cells, B-cell-depleted T cells, or PBMCs.

In the authors' workflow: Scientists estimated how many nucleated cells there were by amplifying reference gene primers. Some clones are missing from TCRdb's copy, which holds only in-frame ones; the method was immunoSEQ multiplex PCR. The V and J calls and clone size were taken over from that table, and D and trimming were inferred from the DNA. This repertoire shows approximately 140,000 clones, 84% found once; its top ten account for approximately 8.9%. Seattle patient enrollment occurred during active infection, with longitudinal follow-up thereafter. Germline values: CDR1 SGHTA, CDR2 FQGNSA. The CDR3 has 16 residues. Trimming pared 6 bases from V and 8 bases from J, leaving 23 bases between.

The source material was peripheral blood. The sequence derives from a man under 40 with COVID-19, enrolled during active disease. The chain recombines TRBV7-2 with TRBJ1-3, with a tentative D call TRBD1 (5 bases). The CDR3 loop is CASRKLSPRTGYTIYF. Written as DNA, the CDR3 is TGTGCCAGCAGAAAGCTTTCGCCCCGCACAGGATACACCATATATTTT.